Listed below are T cell receptor beta chains from one sample, sequenced in a study of cytomegalovirus exposure and HLA in healthy donors. Only in-frame clones appear in the TCRdb table, and some are missing; sequencing was by immunoSEQ multiplex PCR. The sample carries 100,000 to 150,000 clones, roughly 80% recorded once. Sequencing was performed on PBMCs. The receptors derive from a male donor in good health and CMV-seronegative. Both conserved end residues are part of each CDR3. D genes are given only for firm matches. Clone size, where shown, is once, few, many, or a class for clones that have expanded.

clone_size	v_call	j_call	d_call	cdr3_nt	cdr3_aa
NA	TRBV5-6	TRBJ2-7	NA	TGTGCCAGCAGCTTAAATACCTACGAGCAGTACTTC	CASSLNTYEQYF
few	TRBV28	TRBJ1-5	TRBD1	TGTGCCAGCAGTCCCCGTCAGGGGGTGACTCAGCCCCAGCATTTT	CASSPRQGVTQPQHF
NA	TRBV18	TRBJ2-3	TRBD1	TGTGCCAGCTCCCTCGGGACAGCTGGAGATACGCAGTATTTT	CASSLGTAGDTQYF
NA	TRBV10-2	TRBJ1-5	NA	TGCGCCAGCAGTGACCTCCCGGTGGAGGATCAGCCCCAGCATTTT	CASSDLPVEDQPQHF
NA	TRBV27	TRBJ2-2	TRBD1	TGTGCCAGCATGACAGGGGAGGCCGGGGAGCTGTTTTTT	CASMTGEAGELFF
NA	TRBV11-2	TRBJ1-1	NA	TGTGCCAGCAGCTTAGGACGGATTGGGACACGCAAATCAGGCACTGAAGCTTTCTTT	CASSLGRIGTRKSGTEAFF
NA	TRBV7-9	TRBJ1-1	NA	TGTTCCAGCAGCTCGGGACAACCTGAAGCTTTCTTT	CSSSSGQPEAFF
NA	TRBV7-9	TRBJ2-7	TRBD2	TGTGCCAGCAGCCCTAGCGCCGGGACTAGCGGGAGGGCCAGGTACGAGCAGTACTTC	CASSPSAGTSGRARYEQYF
NA	TRBV6-1	TRBJ2-7	TRBD1	TGTGCCAGCAGTGAAAGTCCCGGGACAGGTTCCGGGGAGCAGTACTTC	CASSESPGTGSGEQYF
NA	TRBV28	TRBJ2-1	TRBD2	TGTGCCAGCCATTCTCCGGTAGCGGGGGGGCCGGATGAGCAGTTCTTC	CASHSPVAGGPDEQFF
NA	TRBV4-1	TRBJ1-3	NA	TGCGCCAGCAGCCAAGAGGGGTGGTTGGCGGGGGCGTCTGGAAACACCATATATTTT	CASSQEGWLAGASGNTIYF
few	TRBV7-6	TRBJ2-6	TRBD1	TGTGCCAGCAGCCCTACGGTGACAGGGGGTATTGGCTCTGGGGCCAACGTCCTGACTTTC	CASSPTVTGGIGSGANVLTF
once	TRBV14	TRBJ2-1	NA	TGTGCCAGCAGCCAAGCCGGGGTCAGCACACAGCAGTTCTTC	CASSQAGVSTQQFF
NA	TRBV6-5	TRBJ1-1	TRBD1	TGTGCCAGCAGTTACTCAACAGGGGGAATGAACACTGAAGCTTTCTTT	CASSYSTGGMNTEAFF
NA	TRBV27	TRBJ1-1	TRBD1	TGTGCCAGCAGTTTATTGGGACAGGGAAACACTGAAGCTTTCTTT	CASSLLGQGNTEAFF
NA	TRBV5-1	TRBJ2-3	NA	TGCGCCAGCAGCTTGGAAACAGGGATCTCAGATACGCAGTATTTT	CASSLETGISDTQYF
NA	TRBV7-7	TRBJ2-6	NA	TGTGCTAGCAGCTTATTCCACGACAGCTCTGGGGCCAACGTCCTGACTTTC	CASSLFHDSSGANVLTF
NA	TRBV2	TRBJ2-3	TRBD2	TGTGCCAGCAGTGGGCTAGCGGGAGTTACAGATACGCAGTATTTT	CASSGLAGVTDTQYF
NA	TRBV27	TRBJ2-3	TRBD1	TGTGCCAGCAGTTTAATGACAGGGGGGCCGAGCACAGATACGCAGTATTTT	CASSLMTGGPSTDTQYF
NA	TRBV5-1	TRBJ1-1	TRBD1	TGCGCCAGCAGCTCACAGGGGCAGAACACTGAAGCTTTCTTT	CASSSQGQNTEAFF
NA	TRBV7-2	TRBJ2-7	TRBD2	TGTGCCAGCAGCCGTCTAGCGGGAGGGCCCGCCGAGCAGTACTTC	CASSRLAGGPAEQYF
NA	TRBV11-2	TRBJ2-7	NA	TGTGCCAGCAGCCTTCAGGGTTCCTACGAGCAGTACTTC	CASSLQGSYEQYF
few	TRBV5-4	TRBJ2-2	NA	TGTGCCAGCAGCTCGGGAGGGACAGGGAAAACCGGGGAGCTGTTTTTT	CASSSGGTGKTGELFF
NA	TRBV28	TRBJ1-6	TRBD1	TGTGCCAGCAGTTTATGGACAGGGGAGGGTTCACCCCTCCACTTT	CASSLWTGEGSPLHF
NA	TRBV4-2	TRBJ2-7	TRBD1	TGTGCCAGCAGCCAAGAGGGACAGGGTTTATCCTACGAGCAGTACTTC	CASSQEGQGLSYEQYF
NA	TRBV27	TRBJ2-7	NA	TGTGCCAGCAGTTTACAGGGCGGTAACTACGAGCAGTACTTC	CASSLQGGNYEQYF
NA	TRBV6-5	TRBJ1-2	TRBD1	TGTGCCAGCAGTGGGGACAGGGGGCTGGACGGCTACACCTTC	CASSGDRGLDGYTF
NA	TRBV6-4	TRBJ2-2	NA	TGTGCCAGCAGTCAGGGGCACAACACCGGGGAGCTGTTTTTT	CASSQGHNTGELFF
NA	TRBV11-2	TRBJ2-1	NA	TGTGCCAGCAGTTTACATCTGAGCTCCTACAATGAGCAGTTCTTC	CASSLHLSSYNEQFF
NA	TRBV15	TRBJ1-2	TRBD1	TGTGCCACCAGCAGAGGTGGACAGGGCCAAACGGGGGGCTACACCTTC	CATSRGGQGQTGGYTF
NA	TRBV25-1	TRBJ1-1	NA	TGTGCCAGCAGTGCAGGGCGGGGTGAAGCTTTCTTT	CASSAGRGEAFF
few	TRBV27	TRBJ1-4	NA	TGTGCCAGCAGTTTTTCGCAGGGTCGGGAAAAACTGTTTTTT	CASSFSQGREKLFF
NA	TRBV6-1	TRBJ2-3	TRBD2	TGTGCCAGCAGTATCGGGGGGGACAGCACAGATACGCAGTATTTT	CASSIGGDSTDTQYF
once	TRBV9	TRBJ2-7	TRBD1	TGTGCCAGCAGCGTAGCTTGGGACAGTACGATCTACGAGCAGTACTTC	CASSVAWDSTIYEQYF
NA	TRBV5-1	TRBJ1-1	NA	TGCGCCAGCAGGGGGACATCGGCTTTCTTT	CASRGTSAFF
NA	TRBV4-1	TRBJ2-4	TRBD1	TGCGCCAGCAGCCTCACCTCGGGGCCGGGACAGGGTGACCCCTTAGCCAAAAACAGTCAGTACTTC	CASSLTSGPGQGDPLAKNSQYF
NA	TRBV10-3	TRBJ1-2	NA	TGTGCCATCAGTGCCGGGGGGACTAACTATGGCTACACCTTC	CAISAGGTNYGYTF
NA	TRBV2	TRBJ2-7	TRBD1	TGTGCCAGCAAGGGACAGGCTTACGAGCAGTACTTC	CASKGQAYEQYF
NA	TRBV10-3	TRBJ1-1	TRBD1	TGTGCCATCAGTGAGAGGACAGGGGGCCCGCCGGACACTGAAGCTTTCTTT	CAISERTGGPPDTEAFF
few	TRBV18	TRBJ2-3	NA	TGTGCCAGCTCACCGCGAGATACGCAGTATTTT	CASSPRDTQYF
NA	TRBV7-2	TRBJ2-2	TRBD1	TGTGCCAGCAGCCCCAGGGACAGGTCGAACACCGGGGAGCTGTTTTTT	CASSPRDRSNTGELFF
NA	TRBV6-1	TRBJ2-6	NA	TGTGCCAGCAGCACTTCAACTTCTGGGGCCAACGGCCTGACTTTC	CASSTSTSGANGLTF
NA	TRBV5-1	TRBJ1-2	NA	TGCGCCTCCTATGGCGGGCCGCCGCTGGATGGCTACACCTTC	CASYGGPPLDGYTF
NA	TRBV5-6	TRBJ1-6	NA	TGTGCCAGCAGCGATCCACAGGGACCCTATAATTCACCCCTCCACTTT	CASSDPQGPYNSPLHF
NA	TRBV5-1	TRBJ2-6	NA	TGCGCCAGCACAGAAACTGGGGCCAACGGCCTGACTTTC	CASTETGANGLTF
NA	TRBV7-9	TRBJ1-5	TRBD1	TGTGCCAGCAGCGCCTCCGGGACAGGGGTACGAGGTCAGCCCCAGCATTTT	CASSASGTGVRGQPQHF
NA	TRBV11-3	TRBJ2-2	NA	TGTGCCAGCAGGAAGGCGGGCACCGGGGAGCTGTTTTTT	CASRKAGTGELFF
NA	TRBV2	TRBJ1-5	TRBD1	TGTGCCAGCAGTAATGTCGGACAGGAGTATAGCAATCAGCCCCAGCATTTT	CASSNVGQEYSNQPQHF